The 21 T cell receptor beta chains below all came from one sample that was sequenced in a study of CD8+CD57+ T cells in acquired aplastic anemia (dated by TCRdb to 2016 to 2019). The patients picked for sequencing were ones in whom flow cytometry had shown an expansion of CD8+CD57+ cells. The sample was run on an Illumina HiSeq 2000. Genomic DNA served as template for TCR beta VDJ combination and CDR3 sequence profiling. In TCRdb, the public reads were trimmed at Q25 with fastp and aligned with MiXCR, with productive beta chains retained. One record per CDR3 amino acid sequence lists the most common genes and DNA. This sample is represented by 450,000 to 600,000 distinct CDR3 sequences; 25% to 40% of them were singletons. The ten largest clones take up less than 1% of the sample. Sequenced: sorted CD4+, CD8+, or CD8+CD57+ T cells (not recorded which) from PBMCs. The receptor source for this set is a human donor with aplastic anemia.

Only a few counts were recorded for this clonotype. The V gene is TRBV9, the J gene TRBJ2-7, with D hard to call. The CDR3 spans 13 residues. The V end lost 7 bases, the J end lost 4 bases, and 15 bases lay between the germline ends. Germline CDR1 reads SGDLS; CDR2 reads YYNGEE. CDR3 residues: CASRSTSTYEQYF. CDR3 in DNA: TGTGCCAGCCGCTCGACTTCCACTTACGAGCAGTACTTC.

Ten or more counts support this clonotype. V is TRBV20-1 and J is TRBJ1-5; tentative D call: TRBD1 (5 bases). Per the germline V gene, CDR1 is DFQATT and CDR2 is SNEGSKA (reference sequence). V lost 3 bases, J lost 3 bases, and 9 bases lay in between. The CDR3 consists of 13 residues. This chain's CDR3 is CSASQGVNQPQHF. CDR3 DNA: TGCAGTGCTAGTCAAGGGGTCAATCAGCCCCAGCATTTT.

This clonotype was picked up many times. This chain connects TRBV25-1 to TRBJ1-2; the D is unclear. V was pared by 7 bases and J by 0 bases, with 9 bases between. The V gene's germline CDR1 is MGHDK and CDR2 SYGVNS. The CDR3 runs to 13 residues. In DNA, the CDR3 is TGTGCCAGCACTGCCGGTTCTAACTATGGCTACACCTTC. Its protein is CASTAGSNYGYTF.

This clonotype came up once. The conserved final phenylalanine or tryptophan is absent from the CDR3, which likely points to a read error. V and J are TRBV5-1 and TRBJ1-3; maybe TRBD1 (6 bases). Trimming removed 4 bases at V and 2 bases at J, with 16 bases between. From germline, CDR1 is SGHRS and CDR2 YFSETQ. The CDR3 totals 16 residues. The CDR3 sequence: CASSPAQGSPGNTIYS. The DNA for the CDR3 is TGCGCCAGCAGCCCAGCCCAGGGGTCGCCTGGAAACACCATATATTCT.

As regards this clonotype: The junction departs from the called germline gene at one end, perhaps through a read error. The chain uses TRBV5-4 and TRBJ2-7, with 8 bases matching TRBD2. Germline CDR1 and CDR2: SGHNT and YYREEE (reference sequence). The CDR3 totals 15 residues. The CDR3 region is CASSLTQRESSEQYF. In DNA, the CDR3 is TGCGCCAGCAGCTTGACACAGCGGGAGTCTTCCGAGCAGTACTTC.

The chain recombines TRBV4-3 with TRBJ2-1; TRBD2 agrees at 9 bases. The CDR3 is 15 amino acids. The V gene's germline CDR1 is LGHNA and CDR2 YSLEER. V dropped 0 bases and J dropped 10; count of bases not matched to a gene: 7. The CDR3 coding sequence is TGCGCCAGCAGCCAAGACGAGCGGGGGGCAATAGAGCAGTTCTTC. It translates to CASSQDERGAIEQFF.

Worth noting for this clonotype: A single base separates this from a much larger clone, so it may be a read error. The CDR3 spells CATRRGRGGYGQFF. The DNA for the CDR3 is TGTGCCACCAGGAGGGGGAGAGGGGGCTATGGGCAGTTCTTC. The genes are TRBV24-1 and TRBJ2-1; TRBD1 matches at 7 bases. The CDR3 is 14 amino acids. The germline V gene encodes CDR1 KGHDR and CDR2 SFDVKD. After removal of 7 bases from V and 12 bases from J, the junction contained 14 bases not matched to a gene.

The J gene is TRBJ2-7, the V gene TRBV10-3; 8 bases line up with TRBD2. The CDR3 runs 12 residues. CDR1 is ENHRY and CDR2 is SYGVKD in the germline V gene. The V segment lost 11 bases and the J segment 2 bases; nucleotides outside the gene matches: 5. The CDR3 is CASGGAPYEQYF. CDR3 DNA sequence: TGTGCCTCGGGAGGGGCGCCCTACGAGCAGTACTTC.

The chain combines TRBV19 with TRBJ1-2; D remains unclear. Germline lookup yields CDR1 LNHDA and CDR2 SQIVND (reference sequence). CDR3 length: 14 amino acids. V was pared by 5 bases and J by 0 bases, with 10 bases between. CDR3 sequence reads: CASSAETANYGYTF. The CDR3 DNA is TGTGCCAGTAGTGCCGAGACGGCTAACTATGGCTACACCTTC.

This rearrangement joins TRBV29-1 to TRBJ2-7, with D perhaps TRBD2 (7 bases). Germline CDR1 and CDR2: SQVTM and ANQGSEA. This CDR3 comprises 12 residues. V was clipped by 4 bases and J by 5 bases, with 12 bases between them. The CDR3 bases are TGCAGCGTTGGGGGGGCGGGGGACGAGCAGTACTTC. Its translation: CSVGGAGDEQYF.

This clonotype has ten or more counts. This chain links TRBV11-2 with TRBJ1-2; D gene uncertain. The CDR3 loop spans 15 amino acids. From germline, CDR1 is SGHAT and CDR2 FQNNGV. Trimming removed 0 bases at V and 8 bases at J, with 16 bases between. CDR3 DNA: TGTGCCAGCAGCTTAGATATGGGAGACGGAATGGGCTACACCTTC. This translates into CASSLDMGDGMGYTF.

This clonotype was observed a handful of times. The chain carries TRBV5-6 and TRBJ2-7; 7 positions agree with TRBD2. V gave up 5 bases and J gave up 5 bases; unmatched junction bases: 13. The CDR3 runs to 15 residues. CDR1 and CDR2 (germline): SGHDT, YYEEEE. The CDR3 reads CASRPAGTTVHEQYF. In DNA, the CDR3 is TGTGCCAGCAGGCCTGCCGGGACTACGGTTCACGAGCAGTACTTC.

This clonotype appeared many times. The chain joins TRBV19 to TRBJ2-7, with 7 bases lining up with TRBD1. Germline CDR1 LNHDA, CDR2 SQIVND (reference sequence). After removal of 8 bases from V and 6 bases from J, the junction contained 10 bases not matched to a gene. CDR3 size: 13 residues. For the CDR3, the DNA is TGTGCCAGTGGGGGACAGAACGAGGGCGAGCAGTACTTC. Translating gives CASGGQNEGEQYF.

This clonotype was seen at least ten times. The chain carries TRBV7-2 and TRBJ1-2; no definite D call. Germline values: CDR1 SGHTA, CDR2 FQGNSA. Between the trimmed V and J ends, which lost 5 bases and 1 base, there was a span of 14 bases. CDR3 size: 15 residues. As DNA, the CDR3 is TGTGCCAGCAGCGCGACCAGTGGCCTTAACTATGGCTACACCTTC. As protein: CASSATSGLNYGYTF.

This clonotype appeared a single time. The chain combines TRBV7-2 with TRBJ2-3, with 11 positions matching TRBD2. This CDR3 is built from 17 residues. Looked up from germline, CDR1 is SGHTA and CDR2 is FQGNSA. V gave up 0 bases and J gave up 4 bases; unmatched junction bases: 6. Written as DNA, the CDR3 is TGTGCCAGCAGCTTAGCGGCTAGCGGGGGGAGAGCAGATACGCAGTATTTT. Residues: CASSLAASGGRADTQYF.

The rearrangement joins TRBV7-6 to TRBJ2-7, with D possibly matching TRBD2 (5 bases). Deletions cut 4 bases from V and 3 bases from J, with 10 bases between. Germline CDR1 and CDR2: SGHVS and FNYEAQ. The length of the CDR3 is 13 residues. The chain's CDR3 is CASSSYGIYEQYF. CDR3 bases: TGTGCCAGCAGCTCTTACGGGATCTACGAGCAGTACTTC.

This clonotype was found a few times. V is TRBV5-1 and J is TRBJ2-7; 7 nucleotides align to TRBD1. Trimming removed 4 bases from V and 4 bases from J; junction bases left unmatched: 14. Germline CDR1 and CDR2: SGHRS and YFSETQ. The CDR3 length is 16 residues. The DNA for the CDR3 is TGCGCCAGCAGCCCCGAGAGGGGGACAGCACCATACGAGCAGTACTTC. Protein product: CASSPERGTAPYEQYF.

The genes are TRBV24-1 and TRBJ2-5; D perhaps matches TRBD1 (5 bases). Trimming cost V 6 bases and J 2 bases, with 12 bases left between them. CDR1 KGHDR and CDR2 SFDVKD come from the germline V gene. The CDR3 spans 14 residues. CDR3 loop: CATSPTVEQETQYF. DNA for the CDR3: TGTGCCACCAGTCCGACAGTAGAGCAAGAGACCCAGTACTTC.

Only a few counts were recorded for this clonotype. V and J are TRBV25-1 and TRBJ2-7, with 10 bases identical to TRBD2. Germline-derived CDR1 and CDR2 are MGHDK and SYGVNS. The CDR3 extends over 13 amino acids. Trimming at V came to 8 bases and at J to 3 bases, leaving 4 bases not matched to a gene. The CDR3 reads CASLAGDDYEQYF. The CDR3 DNA is TGTGCCAGCCTAGCGGGAGATGACTACGAGCAGTACTTC.

This clonotype was seen at least ten times. The chain combines TRBV7-2 with TRBJ1-2; 7 nucleotides line up with TRBD1. Per the germline V gene, CDR1 is SGHTA and CDR2 is FQGNSA. Germline trimming cut 0 bases from V and 6 bases from J; bases unmatched to any gene: 4. The CDR3 totals 14 residues. The CDR3 reads CASSLARGGDGYTF. The CDR3 DNA sequence: TGTGCCAGCAGCTTAGCCAGGGGGGGCGATGGCTACACCTTC. The full variable domain, with the rest looked up from reference TRBV7-2 and TRBJ1-2, is GAGVSQSPSNKVTEKGKDVELRCDPISGHTALYWYRQSLGQGLEFLIYFQGNSAPDKSGLPSDRFSAERTGGSVSTLTIQRTQQEDSAVYLCASSLARGGDGYTFGSGTRLTVV.

For this clonotype: A much bigger clone sits one base away, suggesting this may be a read error. This rearrangement joins TRBV19 to TRBJ1-1, with 8 bases fitting TRBD1. The CDR3 length is 17 residues. With V trimmed by 5 bases and J by 2 bases, 13 bases remained unmatched. The germline V gene encodes CDR1 LNHDA and CDR2 SQIVND (reference sequence). Here the CDR3 DNA reads TGTGCCAGTAGTGCCTTGGGACAGGCGCTTATTAACACTGAAGCTTTCTTT. It is translated as CASSALGQALINTEAFF.